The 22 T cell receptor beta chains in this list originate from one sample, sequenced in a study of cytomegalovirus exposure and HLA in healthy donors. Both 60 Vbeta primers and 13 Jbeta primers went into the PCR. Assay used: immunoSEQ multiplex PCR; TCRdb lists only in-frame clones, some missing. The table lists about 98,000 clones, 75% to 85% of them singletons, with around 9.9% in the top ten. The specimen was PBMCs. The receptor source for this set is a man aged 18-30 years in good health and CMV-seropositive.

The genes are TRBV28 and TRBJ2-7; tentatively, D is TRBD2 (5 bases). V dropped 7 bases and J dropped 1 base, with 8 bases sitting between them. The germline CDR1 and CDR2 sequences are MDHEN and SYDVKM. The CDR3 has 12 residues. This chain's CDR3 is CASNRGSYEQYF. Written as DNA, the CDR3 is TGTGCCAGCAATCGGGGTTCCTACGAGCAGTACTTC.

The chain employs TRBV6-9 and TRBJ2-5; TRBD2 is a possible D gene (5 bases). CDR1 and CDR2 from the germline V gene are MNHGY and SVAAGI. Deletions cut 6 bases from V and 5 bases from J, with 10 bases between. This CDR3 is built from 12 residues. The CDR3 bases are TGTGCCAGCAGGCGGAGGTGGGAGACCCAGTACTTC. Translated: CASRRRWETQYF.

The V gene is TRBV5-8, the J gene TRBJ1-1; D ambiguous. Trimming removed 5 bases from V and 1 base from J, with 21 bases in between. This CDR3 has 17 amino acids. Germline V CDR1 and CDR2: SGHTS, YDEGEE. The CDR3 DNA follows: TGTGCCAGCAGAGAAACCCCACCGGAGGTTCCGAACACTGAAGCTTTCTTT. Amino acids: CASRETPPEVPNTEAFF.

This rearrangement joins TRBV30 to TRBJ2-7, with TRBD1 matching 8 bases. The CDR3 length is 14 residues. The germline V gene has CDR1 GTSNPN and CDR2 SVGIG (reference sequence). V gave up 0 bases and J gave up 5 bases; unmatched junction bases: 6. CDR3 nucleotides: TGTGCCTGGAGTGTATCCAGGGGGCTCCACGAGCAGTACTTC. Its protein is CAWSVSRGLHEQYF.

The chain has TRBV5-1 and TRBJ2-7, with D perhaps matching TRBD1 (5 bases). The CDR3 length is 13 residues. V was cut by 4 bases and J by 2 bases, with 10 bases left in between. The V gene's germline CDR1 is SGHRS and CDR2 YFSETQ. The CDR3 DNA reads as TGCGCCAGCAGCATCGGACAAACCTACGAGCAGTACTTC. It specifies CASSIGQTYEQYF.

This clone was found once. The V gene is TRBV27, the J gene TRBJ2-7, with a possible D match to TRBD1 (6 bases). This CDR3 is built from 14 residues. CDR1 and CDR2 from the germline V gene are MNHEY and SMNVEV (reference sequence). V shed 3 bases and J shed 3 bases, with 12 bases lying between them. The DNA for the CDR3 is TGTGCCAGCAGTTTTACAGGGAGTGGCTACGAGCAGTACTTC. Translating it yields CASSFTGSGYEQYF.

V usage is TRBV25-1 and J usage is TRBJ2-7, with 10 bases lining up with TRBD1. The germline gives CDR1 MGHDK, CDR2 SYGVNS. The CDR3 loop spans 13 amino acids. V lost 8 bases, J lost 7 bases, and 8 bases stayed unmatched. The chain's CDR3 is CASARTGGWEQYF. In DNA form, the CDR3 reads TGTGCCAGCGCACGGACAGGGGGGTGGGAGCAGTACTTC.

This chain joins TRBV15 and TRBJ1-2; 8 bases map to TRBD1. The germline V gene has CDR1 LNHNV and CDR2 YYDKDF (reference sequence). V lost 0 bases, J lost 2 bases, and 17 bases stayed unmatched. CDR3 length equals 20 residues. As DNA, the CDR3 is TGTGCCACCAGCAGAGATAGCTTTCGAGGTGCCGGACAGGGAAACTATGGCTACACCTTC. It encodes CATSRDSFRGAGQGNYGYTF.

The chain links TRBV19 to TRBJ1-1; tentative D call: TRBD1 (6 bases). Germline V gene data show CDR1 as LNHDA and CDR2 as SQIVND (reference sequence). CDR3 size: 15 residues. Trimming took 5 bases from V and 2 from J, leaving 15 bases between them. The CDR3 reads CASSPWGHGNTEAFF. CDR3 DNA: TGTGCCAGTAGTCCATGGGGGCATGGAAACACTGAAGCTTTCTTT.

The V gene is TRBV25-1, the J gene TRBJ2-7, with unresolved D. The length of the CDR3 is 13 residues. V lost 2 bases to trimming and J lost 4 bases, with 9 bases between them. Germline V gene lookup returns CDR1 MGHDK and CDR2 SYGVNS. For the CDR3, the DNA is TGTGCCAGCAGTGAAAACAGACCTTACGAGCAGTACTTC. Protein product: CASSENRPYEQYF.

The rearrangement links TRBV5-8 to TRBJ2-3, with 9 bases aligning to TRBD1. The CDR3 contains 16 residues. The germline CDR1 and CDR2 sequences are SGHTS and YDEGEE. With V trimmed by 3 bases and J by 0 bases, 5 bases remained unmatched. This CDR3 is CASSSGTGISTDTQYF. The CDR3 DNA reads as TGTGCCAGCAGCTCCGGGACAGGGATAAGCACAGATACGCAGTATTTT.

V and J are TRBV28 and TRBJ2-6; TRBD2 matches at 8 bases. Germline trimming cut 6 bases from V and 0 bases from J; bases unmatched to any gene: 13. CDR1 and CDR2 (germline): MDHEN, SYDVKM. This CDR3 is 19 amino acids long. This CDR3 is CASSRLRGGGSSGANVLTF. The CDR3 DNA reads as TGTGCCAGCAGCCGCCTTCGAGGCGGGGGGAGCTCTGGGGCCAACGTCCTGACTTTC.

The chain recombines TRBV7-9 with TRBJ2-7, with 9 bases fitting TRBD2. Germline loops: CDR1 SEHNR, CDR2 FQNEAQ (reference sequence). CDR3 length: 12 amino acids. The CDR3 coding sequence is TGTGCTGGGGCTAGCGGGACCTACGAGCAGTACTTC. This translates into CAGASGTYEQYF.

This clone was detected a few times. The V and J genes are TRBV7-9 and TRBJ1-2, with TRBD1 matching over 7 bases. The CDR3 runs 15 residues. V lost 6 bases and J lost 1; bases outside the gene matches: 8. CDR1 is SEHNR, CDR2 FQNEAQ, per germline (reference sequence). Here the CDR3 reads CASSPPTGNNYGYTF. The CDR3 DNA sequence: TGTGCCAGCAGTCCACCGACAGGGAATAACTATGGCTACACCTTC.

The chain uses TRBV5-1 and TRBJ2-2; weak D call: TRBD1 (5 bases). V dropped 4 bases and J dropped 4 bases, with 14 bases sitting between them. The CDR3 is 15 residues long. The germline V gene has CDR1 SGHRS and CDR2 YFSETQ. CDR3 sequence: CASSIQGLRTGELFF. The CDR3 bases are TGCGCCAGCAGCATCCAGGGATTGCGCACCGGGGAGCTGTTTTTT.

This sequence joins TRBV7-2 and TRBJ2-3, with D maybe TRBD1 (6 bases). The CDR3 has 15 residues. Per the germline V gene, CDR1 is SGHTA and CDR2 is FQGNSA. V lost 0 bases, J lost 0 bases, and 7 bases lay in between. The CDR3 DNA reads TGTGCCAGCAGCTTAGCGGACAGTAGCACAGATACGCAGTATTTT. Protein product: CASSLADSSTDTQYF.

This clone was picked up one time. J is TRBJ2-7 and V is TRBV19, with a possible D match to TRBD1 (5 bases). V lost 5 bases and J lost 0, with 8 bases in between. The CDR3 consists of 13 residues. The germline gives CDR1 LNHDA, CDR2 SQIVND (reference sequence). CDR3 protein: CASSYDSSYEQYF. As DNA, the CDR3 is TGTGCCAGTAGTTACGACAGCTCCTACGAGCAGTACTTC. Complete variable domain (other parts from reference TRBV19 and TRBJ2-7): DGGITQSPKYLFRKEGQNVTLSCEQNLNHDAMYWYRQDPGQGLRLIYYSQIVNDFQKGDIAEGYSVSREKKESFPLTVTSAQKNPTAFYLCASSYDSSYEQYFGPGTRLTVT.

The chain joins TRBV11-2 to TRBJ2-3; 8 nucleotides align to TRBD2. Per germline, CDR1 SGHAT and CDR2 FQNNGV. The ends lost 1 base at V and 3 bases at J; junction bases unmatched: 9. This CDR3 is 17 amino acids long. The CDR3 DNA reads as TGTGCCAGCAGCTTAGTCCCCGGCGGGGGGTATACAGATACGCAGTATTTT. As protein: CASSLVPGGGYTDTQYF.

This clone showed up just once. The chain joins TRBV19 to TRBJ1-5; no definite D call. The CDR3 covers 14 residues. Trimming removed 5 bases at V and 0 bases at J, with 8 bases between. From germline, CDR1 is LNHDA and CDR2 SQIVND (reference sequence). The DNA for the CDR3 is TGTGCCAGTAGTTTCGCGGGTAGCAATCAGCCCCAGCATTTT. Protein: CASSFAGSNQPQHF. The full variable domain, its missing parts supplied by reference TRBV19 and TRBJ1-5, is DGGITQSPKYLFRKEGQNVTLSCEQNLNHDAMYWYRQDPGQGLRLIYYSQIVNDFQKGDIAEGYSVSREKKESFPLTVTSAQKNPTAFYLCASSFAGSNQPQHFGDGTRLSIL.

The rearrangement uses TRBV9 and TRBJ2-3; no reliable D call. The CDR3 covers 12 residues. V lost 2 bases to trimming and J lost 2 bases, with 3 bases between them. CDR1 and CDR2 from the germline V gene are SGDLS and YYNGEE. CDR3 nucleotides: TGTGCCAGCAGCGTTCTCACAGATACGCAGTATTTT. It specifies CASSVLTDTQYF.

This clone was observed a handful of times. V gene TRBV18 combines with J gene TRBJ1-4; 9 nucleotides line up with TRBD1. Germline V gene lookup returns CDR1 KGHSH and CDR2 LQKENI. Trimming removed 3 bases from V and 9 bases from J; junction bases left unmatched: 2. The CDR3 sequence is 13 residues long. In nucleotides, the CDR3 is TGTGCCAGCTCACCGGGGACAGGGCAAAAACTGTTTTTT. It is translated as CASSPGTGQKLFF. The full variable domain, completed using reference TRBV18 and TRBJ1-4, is NAGVMQNPRHLVRRRGQEARLRCSPMKGHSHVYWYRQLPEEGLKFMVYLQKENIIDESGMPKERFSAEFPKEGPSILRIQQVVRGDSAAYFCASSPGTGQKLFFGSGTQLSVL.

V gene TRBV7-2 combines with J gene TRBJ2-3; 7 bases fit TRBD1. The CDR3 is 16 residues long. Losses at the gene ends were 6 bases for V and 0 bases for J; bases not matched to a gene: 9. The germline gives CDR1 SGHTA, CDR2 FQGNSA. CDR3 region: CASSQQGTISTDTQYF. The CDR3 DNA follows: TGTGCCAGCAGTCAACAGGGGACCATAAGCACAGATACGCAGTATTTT.